What follows are 25 T cell receptor beta chains derived from one specimen sequenced in a study of blood T cell repertoires in COVID-19. Libraries were prepared by immunoSEQ multiplex PCR; TCRdb keeps only in-frame clonotypes and omits some of them. This sample yields approximately 300,000 clones, of which roughly 84% are seen a single time; around 1% belongs to the top ten. The material sequenced was peripheral blood. These receptors all stem from a human donor with COVID-19, enrolled during active disease. The donor label of this sample is uncertain.

In regard to this clone: The junction does not match germline at one end; this may be a read error. The chain combines TRBV7-7 with TRBJ2-3, with 7 bases that match TRBD1. The CDR3 covers 15 residues. The germline gives CDR1 SSHAT, CDR2 FNYEAQ (reference sequence). The CDR3 DNA follows: TGTGCTAGCAGCCTCCAAGCGACAGGGACAGATACGCAGTATTTT. It encodes CASSLQATGTDTQYF.

A single count supports this clone. V gene TRBV5-1 combines with J gene TRBJ2-1; 11 bases map to TRBD2. CDR1 and CDR2 (germline): SGHRS, YFSETQ. This CDR3 spans 15 amino acids. V shed 0 bases and J 6 bases; nucleotides not matched to a gene: 2. The CDR3 protein is CASSLGLAGLNEQFF. The CDR3 nucleotides read TGCGCCAGCAGCTTGGGACTAGCGGGGCTCAATGAGCAGTTCTTC.

This CDR3 is CASSSNPLGLTQYF. Here the CDR3 DNA reads TGTGCCAGCAGCTCAAACCCCCTAGGCTTAACGCAGTATTTT. The J gene is TRBJ2-3, the V gene TRBV7-9; D is unclear. V was trimmed by 4 bases and J by 9 bases, leaving 17 bases between them. Germline V gene data show CDR1 as SEHNR and CDR2 as FQNEAQ (reference sequence). The CDR3 sequence is 14 residues long.

The chain carries TRBV2 and TRBJ2-1; 8 bases map to TRBD2. CDR1 and CDR2 from the germline V gene are SNHLY and FYNNEI. This CDR3 region has 15 residues. Unmatched junction bases numbered 7, after V lost 7 bases and J lost 2 bases. The CDR3 nucleotides read TGTGCCAGCACCCGGTCGGGGGGGGCCTACAATGAGCAGTTCTTC. Translation gives CASTRSGGAYNEQFF.

CDR3 residues: CATSDLQGALYNEQFF. The CDR3, as DNA: TGTGCCACCAGTGACCTGCAGGGGGCACTATACAATGAGCAGTTCTTC. The V and J genes are TRBV24-1 and TRBJ2-1; the match to TRBD1 covers 8 bases. V was clipped by 4 bases and J by 4 bases; unmatched bases: 8. This CDR3 comprises 16 residues. Germline V gene data show CDR1 as KGHDR and CDR2 as SFDVKD.

The rearrangement joins TRBV2 to TRBJ1-6, with a tentative D call TRBD1 (6 bases). Per germline, CDR1 SNHLY and CDR2 FYNNEI. The CDR3 length is 15 residues. V was cut by 6 bases and J by 8 bases, with 17 bases left in between. CDR3: CASSQQGALDSPLHF. Here the CDR3 DNA reads TGTGCCAGCAGCCAACAGGGAGCCCTAGATTCACCCCTCCACTTT.

The J gene is TRBJ2-7, the V gene TRBV19; a weak D match, TRBD1 (5 bases). The CDR3 contains 14 residues. Trimming removed 4 bases from V and 0 bases from J, with 10 bases in between. Germline values: CDR1 LNHDA, CDR2 SQIVND (reference sequence). The chain's CDR3 is CASSTRVSSYEQYF. Written as DNA, the CDR3 is TGTGCCAGTAGTACCAGGGTCAGCTCCTACGAGCAGTACTTC.

The chain couples TRBV5-1 to TRBJ2-2, with D possibly being TRBD2 (6 bases). Trimming pared 1 base from V and 5 bases from J, leaving 15 bases between. This CDR3 contains 16 residues. Germline CDR1 and CDR2: SGHRS and YFSETQ. The CDR3 DNA is TGCGCCAGCAGCTTGTTCGGGAGTAGGGAGACCGGGGAGCTGTTTTTT. Translating gives CASSLFGSRETGELFF.

The CDR3 DNA sequence: TGTGCCAGCAGCTTACCCACCCGGGACAGGGGGTACGAGCAGTACTTC. Encoded protein: CASSLPTRDRGYEQYF. This chain links TRBV5-4 with TRBJ2-7; 11 bases line up with TRBD1. The V gene's germline CDR1 is SGHNT and CDR2 YYREEE (reference sequence). The CDR3 loop spans 16 amino acids. V shed 2 bases and J 4 bases; nucleotides not matched to a gene: 8.

The J gene is TRBJ2-7, the V gene TRBV28, with D unclear. V shed 11 bases and J shed 3 bases, with 20 bases lying between them. Germline V lookup: CDR1 MDHEN, CDR2 SYDVKM. The CDR3 runs 14 residues. CDR3 in amino acids: CAHAGTGPYYEQYF. Here the CDR3 DNA reads TGTGCCCACGCCGGTACGGGTCCTTACTACGAGCAGTACTTC. Looking up the rest from reference TRBV28 and TRBJ2-7 gives the full variable domain: DVKVTQSSRYLVKRTGEKVFLECVQDMDHENMFWYRQDPGLGLRLIYFSYDVKMKEKGDIPEGYSVSREKKERFSLILESASTNQTSMYLCAHAGTGPYYEQYFGPGTRLTVT.

The chain combines TRBV19 with TRBJ2-6, with D possibly TRBD1 on 6 matching bases. The V end lost 5 bases, the J end lost 6 bases, and 14 bases lay between the germline ends. CDR3 length: 15 amino acids. Germline assignment: CDR1 LNHDA and CDR2 SQIVND (reference sequence). The CDR3 spells CASSQDRRVANVLTF. The CDR3 DNA is TGTGCCAGTAGTCAAGACAGGAGAGTGGCCAACGTCCTGACTTTC.

The chain couples TRBV28 to TRBJ1-4; weak D call: TRBD1 (6 bases). This CDR3 comprises 16 residues. The V gene's germline CDR1 is MDHEN and CDR2 SYDVKM. V was shortened by 6 bases and J by 4 bases, with 18 bases between the two germline ends. DNA of the CDR3: TGTGCCAGCAGGTCTCGTCCAGGACAGATTAATGAAAAACTGTTTTTT. As protein: CASRSRPGQINEKLFF. The variable domain in full, completed from reference TRBV28 and TRBJ1-4, reads DVKVTQSSRYLVKRTGEKVFLECVQDMDHENMFWYRQDPGLGLRLIYFSYDVKMKEKGDIPEGYSVSREKKERFSLILESASTNQTSMYLCASRSRPGQINEKLFFGSGTQLSVL.

This clone was detected a few times. V usage is TRBV6-4 and J usage is TRBJ2-7; 7 nucleotides match TRBD1. Looked up from germline, CDR1 is MRHNA and CDR2 is SNTAGT. The ends lost 0 bases at V and 2 bases at J; junction bases unmatched: 1. The CDR3 covers 14 residues. Written as DNA, the CDR3 is TGTGCCAGCAGTGACTCGACAGGGACCTACGAGCAGTACTTC. It codes for CASSDSTGTYEQYF.

This clone has just one count. This rearrangement joins TRBV19 to TRBJ1-3; D gene unclear. Germline loops: CDR1 LNHDA, CDR2 SQIVND (reference sequence). This CDR3 is 15 amino acids long. V was shortened by 2 bases and J by 0 bases, with 8 bases between the two germline ends. CDR3 in DNA: TGTGCCAGTAGTATAAACTACCTCTCTGGAAACACCATATATTTT. It specifies CASSINYLSGNTIYF.

V and J are TRBV4-2 and TRBJ1-4; D possibly corresponds to TRBD1 (6 bases). The V gene lost 4 bases and the J gene lost 10 bases, with 10 bases spanning the gap. From germline, CDR1 is LGHNA and CDR2 YNFKEQ. This CDR3 is built from 12 residues. CDR3 residues: CASSRQGGKLFF. Here the CDR3 DNA reads TGTGCCAGCAGCCGCCAAGGGGGAAAACTGTTTTTT.

The chain is built from TRBV5-1 and TRBJ1-1, with 7 bases aligning to TRBD1. The CDR3 is 17 residues long. Germline V gene data show CDR1 as SGHRS and CDR2 as YFSETQ. V shed 0 bases and J 5 bases; nucleotides not matched to a gene: 13. CDR3 protein: CASSLVVGGQRITEAFF. The CDR3 coding sequence is TGCGCCAGCAGCTTGGTAGTGGGGGGACAGAGGATAACTGAAGCTTTCTTT. Full variable domain (remainder filled in from reference TRBV5-1 and TRBJ1-1): KAGVTQTPRYLIKTRGQQVTLSCSPISGHRSVSWYQQTPGQGLQFLFEYFSETQRNKGNFPGRFSGRQFSNSRSEMNVSTLELGDSALYLCASSLVVGGQRITEAFFGQGTRLTVV.

The rearrangement uses TRBV7-8 and TRBJ2-3; TRBD1 matches at 10 bases. CDR1 is SGHVS, CDR2 FQNEAQ, per germline. Trimming at V came to 5 bases and at J to 14 bases, leaving 7 bases not matched to a gene. The CDR3 spans 12 residues. This CDR3 is CASSPGQGRWYF. CDR3 in DNA: TGTGCCAGCAGCCCGGGACAGGGGAGGTGGTATTTT.

This sequence joins TRBV19 and TRBJ2-5, with D perhaps TRBD1 (5 bases). Germline V lookup: CDR1 LNHDA, CDR2 SQIVND (reference sequence). The CDR3 has 15 residues. Between the trimmed V and J ends, which lost 3 bases and 0 bases, there was a span of 11 bases. Here the CDR3 DNA reads TGTGCCAGTAGTATTCAAGGCAGGGACCAAGAGACCCAGTACTTC. This encodes CASSIQGRDQETQYF.

The CDR3 coding sequence is TGTGCCTGGGGACAGGGATTCTACCAGCCCCAGCATTTT. As protein: CAWGQGFYQPQHF. V and J are TRBV30 and TRBJ1-5; 8 bases are shared with TRBD1. CDR3 size: 13 residues. Looked up from germline, CDR1 is GTSNPN and CDR2 is SVGIG (reference sequence). J gave up 7 bases and V 5 bases, and 7 bases lay outside the gene matches.

This rearrangement joins TRBV5-1 to TRBJ2-7; 7 nucleotides agree with TRBD1. Trimming cost V 0 bases and J 6 bases; bases outside gene matches: 6. CDR3 length equals 14 residues. Per germline, CDR1 SGHRS and CDR2 YFSETQ. CDR3 DNA: TGCGCCAGCAGCTTGGGGCAGGGGGTGGGCGAGCAGTACTTC. Encoded protein: CASSLGQGVGEQYF.

The CDR3 is CASSMGGSGPYEQYF. The DNA of the CDR3 is TGTGCCAGCAGTATGGGGGGATCCGGTCCCTACGAGCAGTACTTC. The chain is built from TRBV14 and TRBJ2-7, with D perhaps TRBD2 (6 bases). Deletions cut 6 bases from V and 2 bases from J, with 17 bases between. Germline CDR1 reads SGHDN; CDR2 reads FVKESK. This CDR3 contains 15 residues.

The chain is built from TRBV5-8 and TRBJ2-7, with TRBD2 matching 7 bases. The CDR3 consists of 15 residues. The germline V gene encodes CDR1 SGHTS and CDR2 YDEGEE. The trim removed 5 bases at V and 6 bases at J, leaving 14 bases unmatched. The CDR3 is CASRPGGGSDREQYF. The CDR3 nucleotides are TGTGCCAGCAGACCGGGGGGTGGGTCCGACCGCGAGCAGTACTTC.

This clone was counted only a few times. CDR3 DNA sequence: TGTGCCAGCGTGCGCCTAGGAGATGAAAAACTGTTTTTT. Residues: CASVRLGDEKLFF. The chain links TRBV6-8 to TRBJ1-4; no clear D gene. V shed 8 bases and J shed 6 bases, with 13 bases lying between them. This CDR3 region has 13 residues. Germline lookup yields CDR1 MNHGY and CDR2 SAAAGT.

Concerning this clone itself: Mismatch with germline at one junction end may stem from a read error. The chain has TRBV7-7 and TRBJ2-2; TRBD2 matches at 9 bases. This CDR3 has 15 residues. From germline, CDR1 is SSHAT and CDR2 FNYEAQ (reference sequence). The CDR3 bases are TGTGCTAGCAGGGGACTAGCCGAGAACACCGGGGAGCTGTTTTTT. It is translated as CASRGLAENTGELFF. The variable domain in full, with the rest retrieved from reference TRBV7-7 and TRBJ2-2, is GAGVSQSPRYKVTKRGQDVTLRCDPISSHATLYWYQQALGQGPEFLTYFNYEAQPDKSGLPSDRFSAERPEGSISTLTIQRTEQRDSAMYRCASRGLAENTGELFFGEGSRLTVL.

This clone was detected only a few times. The chain carries TRBV5-6 and TRBJ1-5, with D perhaps matching TRBD1 (6 bases). Germline-derived CDR1 and CDR2 are SGHDT and YYEEEE. The CDR3 runs to 13 residues. The V end lost 0 bases, the J end lost 7 bases, and 8 bases lay between the germline ends. CDR3 protein: CASSLDRDQPQHF. Here the CDR3 DNA reads TGTGCCAGCAGCTTGGACAGGGACCAGCCCCAGCATTTT.